Each of the 21 T cell receptor beta chains below was sequenced from the same sample in a study of vaccination effects on CD4 cells after COVID-19. Pools of viral peptides were used by the ViraFEST assay to expand antigen-specific CD4+ T cells ahead of sequencing. Upon completion of around ten days in culture, CD4+ T cells were isolated. Infection with SARS-CoV-2 occurred in the person between March and December 2020, and PCR confirmed it. These TCRs are of unknown antigen specificity. The repertoire was sequenced with immunoSEQ multiplex PCR; TCRdb's copy has only in-frame clones and lacks some. The top ten clones hold about 5% of a sample with under 80,000 clones, around 70% of them seen once. The sample was CD4+ T cells from PBMCs cultured with HIV peptides, taken before COVID-19 vaccination. Subset in this sample: HIV-1 Nef peptide pool negative control/reference culture. The receptors here all came from a human donor who had a prior SARS-CoV-2 infection.

J is TRBJ2-1 and V is TRBV13, with 7 bases aligning to TRBD2. Germline assignment: CDR1 PRHDT and CDR2 FYEKMQ (reference sequence). This CDR3 comprises 18 residues. V was clipped by 5 bases and J by 0 bases; unmatched bases: 13. In DNA, the CDR3 is TGTGCCAGCAGCCGCGGACGACTAGCTTTTAGCTCCTACAATGAGCAGTTCTTC. Encoded protein: CASSRGRLAFSSYNEQFF. The full variable domain, with the rest looked up from reference TRBV13 and TRBJ2-1, is AAGVIQSPRHLIKEKRETATLKCYPIPRHDTVYWYQQGPGQDPQFLISFYEKMQSDKGSIPDRFSAQQFSDYHSELNMSSLELGDSALYFCASSRGRLAFSSYNEQFFGPGTRLTVL.

The chain employs TRBV3-1 (or the pseudogene TRBV3-2) and TRBJ1-6, with D possibly TRBD1 on 5 matching bases. Germline CDR1 LGHDT, CDR2 YNNKEL (reference sequence). V was cut by 1 base and J by 9 bases, with 13 bases left in between. The CDR3 covers 15 residues. The CDR3 nucleotides are TGTGCCAGCAGCCAAGTCAGGCAGGGAAGTTCACCCCTCCACTTT. It is translated as CASSQVRQGSSPLHF.

The V and J genes are TRBV6-5 and TRBJ1-1; maybe TRBD1 (5 bases). V dropped 6 bases and J dropped 11 bases, with 13 bases sitting between them. Germline assignment: CDR1 MNHEY and CDR2 SVGAGI. The CDR3 extends over 11 amino acids. CDR3 coding DNA: TGTGCCAGCAGCCCGGGACCTGGGGCTTTCTTT. Translated: CASSPGPGAFF.

This sequence joins TRBV6-2 or TRBV6-3 and TRBJ2-2, with 13 bases lining up with TRBD2. The CDR3 totals 17 residues. V dropped 5 bases and J dropped 5; count of bases not matched to a gene: 8. Germline lookup yields CDR1 MNHEY and CDR2 SVGEGT. The CDR3 is CASSDGLAGAQTGELFF. The CDR3 coding sequence is TGTGCCAGCAGTGACGGACTAGCGGGAGCCCAGACCGGGGAGCTGTTTTTT.

This clone was counted a few times. The chain employs TRBV30 and TRBJ2-7; 9 bases are a match to TRBD1. This CDR3 region has 11 residues. Germline loops: CDR1 GTSNPN, CDR2 SVGIG (reference sequence). The CDR3 loop reads CATGQGLEQYF. CDR3 nucleotide sequence: TGTGCAACGGGACAGGGCCTCGAGCAGTACTTC.

The chain couples TRBV24-1 to TRBJ2-1; no clear D gene. Germline CDR1 is KGHDR and CDR2 is SFDVKD. Trimming took off 5 bases at V and 0 bases at J, with 10 bases between the two ends. CDR3 length: 15 amino acids. This CDR3 reads CATSGGSSSYNEQFF. The CDR3 bases are TGTGCCACCAGTGGTGGGTCAAGCTCCTACAATGAGCAGTTCTTC.

This sequence joins TRBV10-3 and TRBJ1-1; 8 positions match TRBD1. J was trimmed by 0 bases and V by 7 bases; bases with no gene match: 7. The V gene's germline CDR1 is ENHRY and CDR2 SYGVKD. The CDR3 sequence is 15 residues long. CDR3 DNA: TGTGCCATCACCCAGGGGGCCCTTATGAACACTGAAGCTTTCTTT. Amino acids: CAITQGALMNTEAFF.

The chain is built from TRBV25-1 and TRBJ2-3; 7 nucleotides agree with TRBD2. Germline V gene sequence: CDR1 MGHDK, CDR2 SYGVNS. V dropped 8 bases and J dropped 2; count of bases not matched to a gene: 7. This CDR3 spans 14 amino acids. For the CDR3, the DNA is TGTGCCAGCGGCTTGGGGGACTACACAGATACGCAGTATTTT. Its protein is CASGLGDYTDTQYF.

The chain recombines TRBV2 with TRBJ2-7; the D gene is possibly TRBD2 (6 bases). CDR3 length equals 13 residues. Trimming took 8 bases from V and 0 from J, leaving 11 bases between them. Germline V gene sequence: CDR1 SNHLY, CDR2 FYNNEI. The CDR3 DNA is TGTGCCAGCGCTCGACTAGACTCCTACGAGCAGTACTTC. Protein sequence: CASARLDSYEQYF.

This clone was observed a handful of times. The CDR3 DNA is TGCGCCAGCAGTGAGTGGGCTAGCGGGACGGGCGAGCAGTACTTC. Translation gives CASSEWASGTGEQYF. This rearrangement joins TRBV10-1 to TRBJ2-7, with 9 bases aligning to TRBD2. CDR3 size: 15 residues. The V gene end was trimmed by 1 base and the J gene end by 6 bases; junction bases not matched to a gene: 7. Per the germline V gene, CDR1 is WNHNN and CDR2 is SYGVQD (reference sequence).

This clone was seen a single time. The chain is built from TRBV6-5 and TRBJ1-3; 7 nucleotides line up with TRBD1. This CDR3 is 15 amino acids long. J gave up 2 bases and V 3 bases, and 4 bases lay outside the gene matches. Germline CDR1 and CDR2: MNHEY and SVGAGI. The CDR3 protein is CASSYNRGPGNTIYF. The CDR3, as DNA: TGTGCCAGCAGTTATAACAGGGGACCTGGAAACACCATATATTTT.

This clone was observed a handful of times. J is TRBJ2-1 and V is TRBV5-1, with D possibly matching TRBD2 (8 bases). This CDR3 spans 14 amino acids. CDR1 is SGHRS and CDR2 is YFSETQ in the germline V gene. Trimming cost V 4 bases and J 9 bases, with 17 bases left between them. CDR3 bases: TGCGCCAGCAGCCCAGCGGGGGCAGGGGGTGAGCAGTTCTTC. Translating gives CASSPAGAGGEQFF.

The chain carries TRBV15 and TRBJ2-2; 12 bases are a match to TRBD2. The CDR3 has 17 residues. V was clipped by 5 bases and J by 5 bases; unmatched bases: 9. Germline-derived CDR1 and CDR2 are LNHNV and YYDKDF (reference sequence). The CDR3 spells CATSPYSSGRGTGELFF. In DNA, the CDR3 is TGTGCCACCAGCCCTTATTCTAGCGGGAGGGGGACCGGGGAGCTGTTTTTT. The complete variable domain, with remaining parts taken from reference TRBV15 and TRBJ2-2, reads DAMVIQNPRYQVTQFGKPVTLSCSQTLNHNVMYWYQQKSSQAPKLLFHYYDKDFNNEADTPDNFQSRRPNTSFCFLDIRSPGLGDTAMYLCATSPYSSGRGTGELFFGEGSRLTVL.

The rearrangement links TRBV10-3 to TRBJ2-1; D might be TRBD1 or TRBD2, each matching 5 bases. The CDR3 is 16 amino acids. Between the trimmed V and J ends, which lost 3 bases and 1 base, there was a span of 13 bases. Per germline, CDR1 ENHRY and CDR2 SYGVKD. The CDR3, as DNA: TGTGCCATCAGTGAATGGCAGGGAGTATCCTACAATGAGCAGTTCTTC. Translating gives CAISEWQGVSYNEQFF.

Only one count was recorded for this clone. The V gene is TRBV6-1, the J gene TRBJ1-1, with D possibly matching TRBD1 (5 bases). Germline CDR1 is MNHNS and CDR2 is SASEGT. V was pared by 2 bases and J by 5 bases, with 21 bases between. The CDR3 is 17 residues long. The CDR3 reads CASSERLTGGSLTEAFF. DNA of the CDR3: TGTGCCAGCAGTGAAAGATTAACGGGGGGATCATTGACTGAAGCTTTCTTT.

The V and J genes are TRBV7-9 and TRBJ1-1; D not certain. This CDR3 has 15 residues. The germline V and J ends were trimmed by 5 bases and 6 bases, with 19 bases remaining between them. From germline, CDR1 is SEHNR and CDR2 FQNEAQ (reference sequence). The DNA for the CDR3 is TGTGCCAGCAGCAGCGCCTGGAGGGCGGTGGCTGAAGCTTTCTTT. Translated, it gives CASSSAWRAVAEAFF. Together with reference TRBV7-9 and TRBJ1-1, the CDR3 gives the full variable domain: DTGVSQNPRHKITKRGQNVTFRCDPISEHNRLYWYRQTLGQGPEFLTYFQNEAQLEKSRLLSDRFSAERPKGSFSTLEIQRTEQGDSAMYLCASSSAWRAVAEAFFGQGTRLTVV.

Only a few counts were recorded for this clone. The chain carries TRBV4-1 and TRBJ2-7; D uncertain. The V gene's germline CDR1 is MGHRA and CDR2 YSYEKL. The CDR3 loop spans 14 amino acids. V was shortened by 4 bases and J by 1 base, with 11 bases between the two germline ends. CDR3 in DNA: TGCGCCAGCAGCCTTAAGGACGGATCCTACGAGCAGTACTTC. Translation gives CASSLKDGSYEQYF.

This clone was seen more than once but under ten times. Here the CDR3 reads CASSLMGTEQFF. The DNA of the CDR3 is TGTGCCAGCAGCTTAATGGGGACTGAGCAGTTCTTC. The chain has TRBV7-9 and TRBJ2-1, with D tentatively TRBD1 or TRBD2 (5 bases each). V lost 2 bases and J 9 bases, leaving 8 bases between the germline ends. This CDR3 has 12 amino acids. The germline CDR1 and CDR2 sequences are SEHNR and FQNEAQ (reference sequence).

This clone was picked up a small number of times. The CDR3 protein is CASSLALSVGGNYGYTF. The CDR3 DNA follows: TGTGCCAGCAGCTTAGCGCTTTCGGTCGGGGGCAACTATGGCTACACCTTC. The V and J genes are TRBV7-8 and TRBJ1-2; TRBD1 might be the D (6 bases). The CDR3 is 17 amino acids. The germline CDR1 and CDR2 sequences are SGHVS and FQNEAQ. V was trimmed by 0 bases and J by 2 bases, leaving 16 bases between them.

The rearrangement uses TRBV7-8 and TRBJ2-7, with D perhaps TRBD1 (5 bases). CDR3 size: 15 residues. The germline V gene has CDR1 SGHVS and CDR2 FQNEAQ. The V and J ends lost 1 base and 3 bases respectively, with 13 bases between them. Written as DNA, the CDR3 is TGTGCCAGCAGCTTAGTGCAGGGTGTCGGCTACGAGCAGTACTTC. It yields the protein CASSLVQGVGYEQYF.

The chain links TRBV4-1 to TRBJ2-5; 16 bases agree with TRBD2. The CDR3 covers 17 residues. Germline assignment: CDR1 MGHRA and CDR2 YSYEKL. Trimming at V came to 6 bases and at J to 1 base, leaving 5 bases not matched to a gene. The CDR3 DNA is TGCGCCAGCAGGAAGGGACTAGCGGGGGGGACCCAAGAGACCCAGTACTTC. This codes for CASRKGLAGGTQETQYF.